The TCR beta chain under discussion was sequenced for a study of T-cell reconstitution after alpha-beta-depleted transplantation in children. Preparation of the TCRbeta library involved a method that used unique molecular identifiers. TCRdb itself ran the PCR reads through MiXCR, one entry per CDR3 protein. Among approximately 510,000 distinct CDR3 sequences listed, about 17% were seen once. This clonotype turned up a few times. The CDR3 is made up of 17 amino acids. Germline CDR1 SGHDN, CDR2 FVKESK. Germline trimming cut 4 bases from V and 3 bases from J; bases unmatched to any gene: 11. The chain couples TRBV14 to TRBJ2-1; 8 bases agree with TRBD1. The sample here was PBMCs from the stem cell graft donor, taken from the stem cell graft. This clonotype originated in a human donor who donated a stem cell graft to a child with acute lymphoblastic leukemia. This chain's CDR3 is CASSLEYRDRFYNEQFF. As DNA, the CDR3 is TGTGCCAGCAGCCTGGAGTACAGGGACAGGTTCTACAATGAGCAGTTCTTC.